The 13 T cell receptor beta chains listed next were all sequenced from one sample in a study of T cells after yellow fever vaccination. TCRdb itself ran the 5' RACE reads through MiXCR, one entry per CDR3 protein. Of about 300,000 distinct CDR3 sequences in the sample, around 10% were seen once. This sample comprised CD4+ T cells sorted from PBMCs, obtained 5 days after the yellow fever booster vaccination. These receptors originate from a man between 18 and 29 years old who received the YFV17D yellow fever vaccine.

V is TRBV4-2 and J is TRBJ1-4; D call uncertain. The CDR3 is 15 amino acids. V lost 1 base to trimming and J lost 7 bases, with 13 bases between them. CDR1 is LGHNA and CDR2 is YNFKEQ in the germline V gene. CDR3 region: CASSQAVGGGEKLFF. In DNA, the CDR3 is TGTGCCAGCAGCCAAGCGGTGGGAGGTGGTGAAAAACTGTTTTTT.

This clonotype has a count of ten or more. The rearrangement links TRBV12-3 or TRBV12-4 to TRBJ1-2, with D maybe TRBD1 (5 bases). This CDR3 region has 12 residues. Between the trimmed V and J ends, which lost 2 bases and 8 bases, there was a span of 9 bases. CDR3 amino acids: CASSLRGWGYTF. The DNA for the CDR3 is TGTGCCAGCAGTTTACGGGGCTGGGGCTACACCTTC.

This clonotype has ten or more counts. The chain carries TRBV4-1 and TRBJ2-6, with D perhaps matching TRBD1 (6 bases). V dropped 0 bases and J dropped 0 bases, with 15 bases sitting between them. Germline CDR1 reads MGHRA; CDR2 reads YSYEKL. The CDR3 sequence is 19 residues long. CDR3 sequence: CASSQDPDRRFSGANVLTF. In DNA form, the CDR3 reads TGCGCCAGCAGCCAAGATCCAGACAGGCGCTTCTCTGGGGCCAACGTCCTGACTTTC.

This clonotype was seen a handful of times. CDR3 nucleotides: TGTGCCAGCAGGTCAGGGGGCTCAACTAATGAAAAACTGTTTTTT. It translates to CASRSGGSTNEKLFF. This chain connects TRBV12-3 or TRBV12-4 to TRBJ1-4; 8 positions match TRBD1. Germline trimming cut 6 bases from V and 0 bases from J; bases unmatched to any gene: 3. The CDR3 runs to 15 residues.

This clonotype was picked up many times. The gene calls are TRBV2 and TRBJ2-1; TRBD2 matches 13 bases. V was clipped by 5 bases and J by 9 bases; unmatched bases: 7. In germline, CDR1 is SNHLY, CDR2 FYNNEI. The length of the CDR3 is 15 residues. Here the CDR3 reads CASSSQGLAGAEQFF. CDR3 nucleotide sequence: TGTGCCAGCAGTTCCCAAGGACTAGCGGGGGCTGAGCAGTTCTTC.

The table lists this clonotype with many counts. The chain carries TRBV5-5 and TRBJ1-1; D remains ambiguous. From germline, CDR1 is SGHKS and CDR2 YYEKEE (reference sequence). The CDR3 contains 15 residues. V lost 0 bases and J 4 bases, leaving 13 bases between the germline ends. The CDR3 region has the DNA TGTGCCAGCAGCTTGGACGAGAGGACGGGCACTGAAGCTTTCTTT. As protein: CASSLDERTGTEAFF.

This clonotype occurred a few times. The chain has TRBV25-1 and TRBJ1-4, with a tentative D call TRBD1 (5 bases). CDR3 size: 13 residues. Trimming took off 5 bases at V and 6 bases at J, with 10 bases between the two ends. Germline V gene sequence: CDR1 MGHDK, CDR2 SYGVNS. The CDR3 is CASSSGEYEKLFF. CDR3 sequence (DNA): TGTGCCAGCAGTTCGGGGGAGTATGAAAAACTGTTTTTT.

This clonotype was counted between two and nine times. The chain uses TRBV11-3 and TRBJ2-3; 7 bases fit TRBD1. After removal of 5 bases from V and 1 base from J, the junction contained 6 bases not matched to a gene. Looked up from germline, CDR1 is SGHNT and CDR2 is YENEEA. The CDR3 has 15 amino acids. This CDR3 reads CASSGHGTGTDTQYF. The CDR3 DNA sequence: TGTGCCAGCAGCGGCCACGGGACAGGCACAGATACGCAGTATTTT.

The DNA for the CDR3 is TGTGCCAGCAGCTCTGGACAGGGGGCCGCCCACGAGCAGTACTTC. It yields the protein CASSSGQGAAHEQYF. The gene calls are TRBV5-4 and TRBJ2-7; 11 bases are shared with TRBD1. Losses at the gene ends were 3 bases for V and 5 bases for J; bases not matched to a gene: 7. Germline lookup yields CDR1 SGHNT and CDR2 YYREEE (reference sequence). This CDR3 has 15 amino acids.

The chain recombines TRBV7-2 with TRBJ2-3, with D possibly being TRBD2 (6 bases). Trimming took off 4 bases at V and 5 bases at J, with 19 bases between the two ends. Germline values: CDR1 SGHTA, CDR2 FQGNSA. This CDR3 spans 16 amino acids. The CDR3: CASSSQMGRSGDTQYF. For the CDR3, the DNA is TGTGCCAGCAGCTCCCAGATGGGGAGGTCGGGAGATACGCAGTATTTT.

CDR3 protein: CASSLLGTGRTDTQYF. CDR3 sequence (DNA): TGCGCCAGCAGCCTGTTGGGGACAGGGAGAACAGATACGCAGTATTTT. The chain uses TRBV5-1 and TRBJ2-3, with 9 bases aligning to TRBD1. Trimming took 4 bases from V and 3 from J; bases not matched to a gene: 9. CDR3 size: 16 residues. Germline CDR1 SGHRS, CDR2 YFSETQ.

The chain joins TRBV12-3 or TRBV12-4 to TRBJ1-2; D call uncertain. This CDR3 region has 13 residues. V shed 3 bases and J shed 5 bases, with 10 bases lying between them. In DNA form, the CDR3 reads TGTGCCAGCAGTTTGGCAGGTCCATATGGCTACACCTTC. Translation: CASSLAGPYGYTF.

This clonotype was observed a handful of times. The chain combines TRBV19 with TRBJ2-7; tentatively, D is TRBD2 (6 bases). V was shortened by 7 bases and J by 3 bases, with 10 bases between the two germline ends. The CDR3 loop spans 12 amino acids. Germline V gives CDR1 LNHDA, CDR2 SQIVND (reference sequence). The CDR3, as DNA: TGTGCCAGTATCCGGAGGGGCTACGAGCAGTACGTC. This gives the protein CASIRRGYEQYV.